These 16 T cell receptor beta chains were all obtained from the same sample, sequenced in a study of CD8+ T cells in alopecia areata. Regarding treatment: oral pan-JAK inhibitor, 5-10 mg twice daily. Extraction and reverse transcription of RNA yielded cDNA as the sequencing template. Method: immunoSEQ multiplex PCR; TCRdb's copy keeps in-frame clones and lacks some. The sample has over 200,000 clones; over 60% are singletons. The material sequenced was CD4+ T cells sorted from blood, taken at week 4, from a patient treated with tofacitinib. All receptors derive from a human donor with alopecia areata.

The chain employs TRBV10-3 and TRBJ2-3; D gene uncertain. V lost 0 bases and J lost 5, with 15 bases in between. The length of the CDR3 is 16 residues. Germline-derived CDR1 and CDR2 are ENHRY and SYGVKD. As DNA, the CDR3 is TGTGCCATCAGTGAGTCCACACCCTCCGTGGGAGATACGCAGTATTTT. Translation gives CAISESTPSVGDTQYF.

The rearrangement joins TRBV30 to TRBJ1-6; D remains unclear. The CDR3 runs 13 residues. V lost 1 base to trimming and J lost 9 bases, with 10 bases between them. Germline CDR1 and CDR2: GTSNPN and SVGIG (reference sequence). CDR3 region: CAWSELFFSPLHF. For the CDR3, the DNA is TGTGCCTGGAGTGAGCTATTCTTTTCACCCCTCCACTTT.

This clone was counted between two and nine times. V is TRBV15 and J is TRBJ2-2, with D tentatively TRBD1 or TRBD2 (7 bases each). Germline V CDR1 and CDR2: LNHNV, YYDKDF (reference sequence). The V gene lost 8 bases and the J gene lost 1 base, with 14 bases spanning the gap. The CDR3 has 15 amino acids. The CDR3 nucleotides read TGTGCCACCCAGGGGGAGCGGGGGAACACCGGGGAGCTGTTTTTT. It is translated as CATQGERGNTGELFF.

The rearrangement uses TRBV29-1 and TRBJ1-2; D uncertain. This CDR3 contains 11 residues. Germline V gene sequence: CDR1 SQVTM, CDR2 ANQGSEA. V lost 2 bases and J 3 bases, leaving 4 bases between the germline ends. CDR3 residues: CSVEKDYGYTF. CDR3 in DNA: TGCAGCGTTGAAAAGGACTATGGCTACACCTTC.

The chain links TRBV30 to TRBJ1-3; TRBD1 is a possible D gene (6 bases). Germline V gene data show CDR1 as GTSNPN and CDR2 as SVGIG (reference sequence). V was shortened by 4 bases and J by 0 bases, with 10 bases between the two germline ends. The CDR3 runs to 14 residues. The CDR3 coding sequence is TGTGCCTGGACCCGGACAGTCTCTGGAAACACCATATATTTT. This encodes CAWTRTVSGNTIYF.

The gene calls are TRBV6-5 and TRBJ1-6; the match to TRBD1 covers 7 bases. The length of the CDR3 is 14 residues. Germline V gene lookup returns CDR1 MNHEY and CDR2 SVGAGI. The V gene end was trimmed by 7 bases and the J gene end by 3 bases; junction bases not matched to a gene: 3. CDR3 amino acids: CASNPGGYNSPLHF. For the CDR3, the DNA is TGTGCCAGCAACCCAGGGGGCTATAATTCACCCCTCCACTTT.

The chain combines TRBV4-2 with TRBJ1-4; perhaps TRBD1 as D (5 bases). This CDR3 has 17 residues. V lost 4 bases and J lost 0, with 15 bases in between. Per germline, CDR1 LGHNA and CDR2 YNFKEQ. The CDR3 protein is CASSPIGTTATNEKLFF. The CDR3 DNA is TGTGCCAGCAGCCCTATCGGGACGACTGCAACTAATGAAAAACTGTTTTTT.

This clone has only a few counts. The rearrangement uses TRBV30 and TRBJ2-7, with TRBD1 matching 7 bases. This CDR3 comprises 13 residues. Germline V gene data show CDR1 as GTSNPN and CDR2 as SVGIG (reference sequence). V was clipped by 4 bases and J by 0 bases; unmatched bases: 3. The CDR3 loop reads CAWNRDSSYEQYF. The CDR3 DNA follows: TGTGCCTGGAACAGGGACAGCTCCTACGAGCAGTACTTC.

The chain uses TRBV19 and TRBJ1-2; D remains unclear. This CDR3 has 14 amino acids. The germline V gene encodes CDR1 LNHDA and CDR2 SQIVND (reference sequence). The V gene lost 3 bases and the J gene lost 4 bases, with 12 bases spanning the gap. The CDR3 region is CASSITGNFYGYTF. In nucleotides, the CDR3 is TGTGCCAGTAGTATCACCGGGAACTTCTATGGCTACACCTTC.

The chain's CDR3 is CASSQDGTVPNEKLFF. For the CDR3, the DNA is TGCGCCAGCAGCCAAGATGGGACAGTACCGAATGAAAAACTGTTTTTT. This chain links TRBV4-1 with TRBJ1-4, with TRBD1 matching 7 bases. V lost 0 bases and J lost 5; bases outside the gene matches: 6. Germline V gene sequence: CDR1 MGHRA, CDR2 YSYEKL. CDR3 length: 16 residues.

The chain employs TRBV4-2 and TRBJ2-7; D not resolved. Germline CDR1 is LGHNA and CDR2 is YNFKEQ. Trimming stripped 0 bases from V and 3 bases from J, with 15 bases between. The CDR3 contains 16 residues. In DNA form, the CDR3 reads TGTGCCAGCAGCCAAGATCTCCGTACCGGAAACTACGAGCAGTACTTC. Translating it yields CASSQDLRTGNYEQYF.

The rearrangement joins TRBV4-1 to TRBJ2-3; 13 bases map to TRBD2. The V and J ends lost 6 bases and 8 bases, in that order; junction bases with no gene match: 11. The CDR3 contains 16 residues. Looked up from germline, CDR1 is MGHRA and CDR2 is YSYEKL. CDR3 residues: CASSTGLAGDLATQYF. The CDR3 DNA follows: TGCGCCAGCAGTACCGGACTAGCGGGGGACTTAGCTACGCAGTATTTT.

This clone has more than one count but fewer than ten. V is TRBV15 and J is TRBJ1-1; D not certain. Trimming took 5 bases from V and 3 from J, leaving 7 bases between them. Germline V gene sequence: CDR1 LNHNV, CDR2 YYDKDF (reference sequence). CDR3 size: 12 residues. As DNA, the CDR3 is TGTGCCACCAGCTGGGAGGACACTGAAGCTTTCTTT. This translates into CATSWEDTEAFF. Looking up the rest from reference TRBV15 and TRBJ1-1 gives the full variable domain: DAMVIQNPRYQVTQFGKPVTLSCSQTLNHNVMYWYQQKSSQAPKLLFHYYDKDFNNEADTPDNFQSRRPNTSFCFLDIRSPGLGDTAMYLCATSWEDTEAFFGQGTRLTVV.

This clone was seen once. The V call is TRBV7-2, the J call TRBJ1-1; a possible D gene is TRBD1 (5 bases). Trimming left V 3 bases short and J 5 bases short, with 10 bases between. The CDR3 contains 13 residues. Germline CDR1 and CDR2: SGHTA and FQGNSA. CDR3 DNA sequence: TGTGCCAGCAGCTTCTCGGGGCAGACTGAAGCTTTCTTT. This gives the protein CASSFSGQTEAFF.

The genes are TRBV29-1 and TRBJ1-2; D may be TRBD1 (6 bases). V lost 4 bases and J lost 3, with 12 bases in between. This CDR3 is 13 amino acids long. CDR1 SQVTM and CDR2 ANQGSEA come from the germline V gene. In DNA form, the CDR3 reads TGCAGCGTTGGGAGAGGGGGTTACTATGGCTACACCTTC. Its protein is CSVGRGGYYGYTF.

This chain links TRBV25-1 with TRBJ1-2; TRBD1 agrees at 10 bases. The CDR3 runs to 15 residues. Germline V CDR1 and CDR2: MGHDK, SYGVNS. The J segment lost 8 bases and the V segment lost 0 bases, leaving 6 bases of the junction unmatched. CDR3 region: CASSEYGGTGEGYTF. CDR3 in DNA: TGTGCCAGCAGTGAATATGGGGGGACAGGGGAGGGCTACACCTTC.